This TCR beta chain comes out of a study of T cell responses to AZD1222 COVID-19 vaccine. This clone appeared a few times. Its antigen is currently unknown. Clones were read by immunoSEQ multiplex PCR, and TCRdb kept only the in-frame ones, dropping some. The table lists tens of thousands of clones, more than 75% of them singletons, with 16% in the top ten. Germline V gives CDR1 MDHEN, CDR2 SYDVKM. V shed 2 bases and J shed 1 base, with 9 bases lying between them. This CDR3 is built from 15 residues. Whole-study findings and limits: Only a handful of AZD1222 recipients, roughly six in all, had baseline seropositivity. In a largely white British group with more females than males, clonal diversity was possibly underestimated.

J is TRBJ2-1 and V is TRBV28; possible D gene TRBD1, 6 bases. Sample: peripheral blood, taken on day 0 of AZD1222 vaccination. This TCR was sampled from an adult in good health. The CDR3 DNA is TGTGCCAGCAGTTTAACCCAGGGGTCCTACAATGAGCAGTTCTTC. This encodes CASSLTQGSYNEQFF.